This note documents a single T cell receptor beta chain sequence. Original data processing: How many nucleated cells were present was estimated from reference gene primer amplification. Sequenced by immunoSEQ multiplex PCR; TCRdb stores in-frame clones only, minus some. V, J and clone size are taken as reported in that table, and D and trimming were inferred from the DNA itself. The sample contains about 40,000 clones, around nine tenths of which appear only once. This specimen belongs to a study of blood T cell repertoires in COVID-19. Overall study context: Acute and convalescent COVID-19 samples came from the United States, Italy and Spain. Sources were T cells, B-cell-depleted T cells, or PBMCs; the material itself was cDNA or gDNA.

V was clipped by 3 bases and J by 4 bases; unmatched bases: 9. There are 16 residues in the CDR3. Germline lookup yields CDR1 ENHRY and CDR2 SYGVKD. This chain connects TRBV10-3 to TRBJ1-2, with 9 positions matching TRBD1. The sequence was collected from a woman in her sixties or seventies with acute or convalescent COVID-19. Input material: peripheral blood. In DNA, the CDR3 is TGTGCCATCAGTGAAGGACAGGGGACGGATGTCTATGGCTACACCTTC. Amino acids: CAISEGQGTDVYGYTF.